The present T cell receptor beta chain was sequenced within a study of CD8 T cells in ankylosing spondylitis. TCRdb redid the calling of the 5' RACE reads with MiXCR, one entry per CDR3 protein. The data contain just under 350,000 distinct CDR3 sequences, approximately 15% of them seen just once; the ten biggest clones take up 0.85% to 1.4%. The table lists this clonotype with a few counts. This CDR3 is 17 amino acids long. The chain couples TRBV21-1 to TRBJ2-5; the D call TRBD1 from the table was never checked on the DNA. TRBV21-1 is a known pseudogene. This receptor was identified in a male donor with ankylosing spondylitis or in good health (not recorded which). Input material: blood, either unsorted or a sorted T cell fraction (not recorded which). As DNA, the CDR3 is TGTGCCAGCCCGCTTCGATTACAGGGGATGGCAGAAGAGACCCAGTACTTC. Translating it yields CASPLRLQGMAEETQYF.